The rows below give T cell receptor beta chains drawn from one sample of a study of blood T cell repertoires in COVID-19. The repertoire was sequenced with immunoSEQ multiplex PCR; TCRdb's copy has only in-frame clones and lacks some. Here the sample spans around 250,000 clones, more than 70% being singletons. The sample taken for sequencing was peripheral blood. The source is a man older than 75 with acute or convalescent COVID-19. The CDR3 runs from the conserved cysteine through the conserved F or W.

cdr3_aa cdr3_length v_call
CASSALSTAYNEQFF 15 TRBV2
CASSLGDRAFINSPLHF 17 TRBV11-2
CASSLLRGYEQYF 13 TRBV28
CASSQGTGAGETQYF 15 TRBV11-3
CSASSTTGGKSIRTDTQYF 19 TRBV20-1
CASSLVTGPAYEQYF 15 TRBV7-2
CASSEVSNSAYEQYF 15 TRBV7-2
CASSPGLAGEQFF 13 TRBV7-3
CASSWKREPETQYF 14 TRBV5-4
CATSDRLSPETQYF 14 TRBV24-1
CASSQGGIYNEQFF 14 TRBV3-1/TRBV3-2
CASSLFPLTENYGYTF 16 TRBV7-9
CASTPGTGDNYGYTF 15 TRBV5-4
CAISDQGVYGYTF 13 TRBV10-3
CASSARTGGDQPQHF 15 TRBV18
CASSPTGSYGEKLFF 15 TRBV5-5
CASSSRVVGRSSYNEQFF 18 TRBV11-3
CASSDNTGSRGYTF 14 TRBV6-1
CASSPSGTGHYEQYF 15 TRBV5-1
CASSENRGRTDTQYF 15 TRBV2
CAITGTPSTDTQYF 14 TRBV10-3
CASTGRGSEQYF 12 TRBV5-1
CSASGGAYQETQYF 14 TRBV20-1
CASSQEGRANYGYTF 15 TRBV3-1/TRBV3-2
CASSSTGSTDTQYF 14 TRBV7-9
CASSLGQVRSGANVLTF 17 TRBV18
CASSREGLAGTDTQYF 16 TRBV4-1
CASSRGSYNEQFF 13 TRBV6-2/TRBV6-3
CSVTLAGVEETQYF 14 TRBV29-1
CASSSPSGGAHEQYF 15 TRBV27
CASSPTPGQGNYGYTF 16 TRBV5-4
CASSFLSGSSPNEQYF 16 TRBV27
CASSETGAQETQYF 14 TRBV7-2
CASSHLPSYEQYF 13 TRBV6-5
CASRTQGASNQPQHF 15 TRBV6-6
CASSYARTSYEQFF 14 TRBV6-5
CASSLSGSRNYGYTF 15 TRBV28
CASSQDRGAGIETQYF 16 TRBV4-2
CASSPGTGLQQPQHF 15 TRBV5-1
CASSPPTRTDTQYF 14 TRBV6-5
CASSNEWGGRPQHF 14 TRBV6-5
CAWSGGAPEYGGTQYF 16 TRBV30
CASSRSNQPQHF 12 TRBV12-3/TRBV12-4
CASSYSTGNNEQFF 14 TRBV6-5
CASRNSGLGAFF 12 TRBV6-6
CASSGGLTSTDTQYF 15 TRBV25-1
CASSPPGYQGRETQYF 16 TRBV18